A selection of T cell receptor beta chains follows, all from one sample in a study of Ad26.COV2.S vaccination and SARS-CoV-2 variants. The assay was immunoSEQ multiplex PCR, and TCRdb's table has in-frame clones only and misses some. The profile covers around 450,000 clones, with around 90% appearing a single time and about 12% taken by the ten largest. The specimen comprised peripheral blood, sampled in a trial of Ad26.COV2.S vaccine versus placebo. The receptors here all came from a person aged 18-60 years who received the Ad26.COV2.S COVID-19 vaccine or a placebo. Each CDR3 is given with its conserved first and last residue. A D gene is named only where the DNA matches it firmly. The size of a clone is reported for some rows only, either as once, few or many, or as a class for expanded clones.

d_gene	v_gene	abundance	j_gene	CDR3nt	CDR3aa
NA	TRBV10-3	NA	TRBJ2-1	TGTGCCACCCGACCCGGATCCAATGAGCAGTTCTTC	CATRPGSNEQFF
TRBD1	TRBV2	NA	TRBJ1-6	TGTGCCAGCAGTGAAATATTTGCGGACAGGGGCGGTTCACCCCTCCACTTT	CASSEIFADRGGSPLHF
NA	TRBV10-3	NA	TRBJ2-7	TGTGCCATCAGTAGTTTCGGTTCCCACCTATCCTACGAGCAGTACTTC	CAISSFGSHLSYEQYF
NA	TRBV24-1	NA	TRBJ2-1	TGTGCCACCAGTGGAATGGGCAATGAGCAGTTCTTC	CATSGMGNEQFF
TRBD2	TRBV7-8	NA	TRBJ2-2	TGTGCCAGCAGCCCAGGACTAGCGGGAGGGCCGGTCACCGGGGAGCTGTTTTTT	CASSPGLAGGPVTGELFF
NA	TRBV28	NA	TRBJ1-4	TGTGCCAGCAGAGGCCTCACCCTTTTAAAAGAAAAACTGTTTTTT	CASRGLTLLKEKLFF
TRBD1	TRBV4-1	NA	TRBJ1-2	TGCGCCAGCAGCCAAGGGACAGGAGGGAACTATGGCTACACCTTC	CASSQGTGGNYGYTF
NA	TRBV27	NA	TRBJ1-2	TGTGCCAGCAGTCCCCAACAGGGACGGGGCTACACCTTC	CASSPQQGRGYTF
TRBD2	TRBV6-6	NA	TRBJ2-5	TGTGCCAGCAGTTACGAAGCGGGGCCGCTCCAAGAGACCCAGTACTTC	CASSYEAGPLQETQYF
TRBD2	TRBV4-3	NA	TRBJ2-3	TGCGCCAGCAGCCAGGAGCGGGAGAGCACAGATACGCAGTATTTT	CASSQERESTDTQYF
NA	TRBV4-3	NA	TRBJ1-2	TGCGCCAGCTCCCGGAGGGGGGGTGTCGATGGCTACACCTTC	CASSRRGGVDGYTF
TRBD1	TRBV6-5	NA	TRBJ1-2	TGTGCCAGCACCCCAGGGGGGGCTAGCTATGGCTACACCTTC	CASTPGGASYGYTF
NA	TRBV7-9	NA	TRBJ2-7	TGTGCCAGCACCGGACAGCTGCTTTCCTACGAGCAGTACTTC	CASTGQLLSYEQYF
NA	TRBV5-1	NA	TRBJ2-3	TGCGCCAGCAGCTTGGAAGACCCCACCACAGATACGCAGTATTTT	CASSLEDPTTDTQYF
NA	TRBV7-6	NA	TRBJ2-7	TGTGCCAGCAGCTTAAGAGCCCGGGGCCCGGGCGGGAACGAGCAGTACTTC	CASSLRARGPGGNEQYF
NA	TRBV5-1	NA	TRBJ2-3	TGCGCCAGCAGCACGGACGTCAAGAGGGCAGATACGCAGTATTTT	CASSTDVKRADTQYF
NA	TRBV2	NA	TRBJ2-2	TGTGCCAGCATCAGGGCCCGGGAAACGAACACCGGGGAGCTGTTTTTT	CASIRARETNTGELFF
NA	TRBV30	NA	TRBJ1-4	TGTGCCTGGAGTGACAAGGGATCACTGTTTTTT	CAWSDKGSLFF
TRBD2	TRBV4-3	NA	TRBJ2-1	TGCGCCAGCAGCCAAGAGGGACTAGGCTCCAATGAGCAGTTCTTC	CASSQEGLGSNEQFF
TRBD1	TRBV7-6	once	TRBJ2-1	TGTGCCAGCAGCTCGGGACAGGGTACTGAGCAGTTCTTC	CASSSGQGTEQFF
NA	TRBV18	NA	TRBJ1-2	TGTGCCAGCTCACCCTTAACAGAGACCGATGGCTACACCTTC	CASSPLTETDGYTF
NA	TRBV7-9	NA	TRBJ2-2	TGTGCCAGCAGCTTAGGGGGCACCGGGGAGCTGTTTTTT	CASSLGGTGELFF
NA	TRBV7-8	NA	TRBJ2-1	TGTGCCAGCAGCAGACGTGACAATGAGCAGTTCTTC	CASSRRDNEQFF
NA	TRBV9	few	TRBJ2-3	TGTGCCAGCAGCCCGCGGATGGCAGATACGCAGTATTTT	CASSPRMADTQYF
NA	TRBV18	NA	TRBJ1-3	TGTGCCAGCTCGCCAGTCGCAGGGACTGGAAACACCATATATTTT	CASSPVAGTGNTIYF
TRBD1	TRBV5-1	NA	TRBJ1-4	TGCGCCAGCAGCTTGGAGGGGACAGGGTCTGAAAAACTGTTTTTT	CASSLEGTGSEKLFF
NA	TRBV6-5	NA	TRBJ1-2	TGTGCCAGCAGACCAGGACAGTCCTATGGCTACACCTTC	CASRPGQSYGYTF
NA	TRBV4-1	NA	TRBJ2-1	TGCGCCAGCAGCCAAGACTATTATAGCGCGGGCACATACAATGAGCAGTTCTTC	CASSQDYYSAGTYNEQFF
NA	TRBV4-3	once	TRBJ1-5	TGCGCCAGCAGCCAAGATCCGAGTTATCAGCCCCAGCATTTT	CASSQDPSYQPQHF
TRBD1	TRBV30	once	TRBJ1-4	TGTGCCTGGGCCAGGGGGTTAAATGAAAAACTGTTTTTT	CAWARGLNEKLFF
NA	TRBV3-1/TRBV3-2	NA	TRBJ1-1	TGTGCCAGCAGCCAAAAAATGGGAACAAGGTCTGAAGCTTTCTTT	CASSQKMGTRSEAFF
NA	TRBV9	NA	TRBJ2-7	TGTGCCAGCAGCGTAGTCAGGGACCTCTACGAGCAGTACTTC	CASSVVRDLYEQYF
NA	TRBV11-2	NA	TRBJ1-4	TGTGCCAGCAGCTCTTGGTTAGGTGGTGAAAAACTGTTTTTT	CASSSWLGGEKLFF
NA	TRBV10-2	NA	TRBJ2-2	TGCGCCAGCAGTGAGTCGAGGGACACCGGGGAGCTGTTTTTT	CASSESRDTGELFF
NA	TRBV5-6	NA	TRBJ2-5	TGTGCCAGCAGCTTGGGGATCTTGAGGGAGCAAGAGACCCAGTACTTC	CASSLGILREQETQYF
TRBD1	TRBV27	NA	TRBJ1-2	TGTGCCAGCAGTTTAGAGGGGGCGGATGGCTACACCTTC	CASSLEGADGYTF
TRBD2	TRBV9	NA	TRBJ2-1	TGTGCCAGCATGAGGCGGGAGCACTCCTACAATGAGCAGTTCTTC	CASMRREHSYNEQFF
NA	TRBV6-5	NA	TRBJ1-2	TGTGCCAGCAGTAAGGGACTCCCCTCAGGCTACACCTTC	CASSKGLPSGYTF
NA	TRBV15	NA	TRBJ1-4	TGTGCCACCAGCAGTAATACTGAAAAACTGTTTTTT	CATSSNTEKLFF
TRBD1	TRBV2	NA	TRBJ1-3	TGTGCCAGCGGTCGGAGGGACAGGGGTACCATATATTTT	CASGRRDRGTIYF
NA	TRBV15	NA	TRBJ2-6	TGTGCCACCAGCAGAGATTTGAGAGGGTCCTCTGGGGCCAACGTCCTGACTTTC	CATSRDLRGSSGANVLTF
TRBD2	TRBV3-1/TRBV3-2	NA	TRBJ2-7	TGTGCCAGCAGCTACCGGGGGGGGGCCTACGAGCAGTACTTC	CASSYRGGAYEQYF
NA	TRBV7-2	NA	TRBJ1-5	TGTGCCAGCAGAACTATCGGGAGCAATCAGCCCCAGCATTTT	CASRTIGSNQPQHF
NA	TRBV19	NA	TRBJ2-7	TGTGCCAGTAGTATTCGACCGTTCTACGAGCAGTACTTC	CASSIRPFYEQYF
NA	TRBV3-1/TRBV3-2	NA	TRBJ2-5	TGTGCCAGCAGCCAAGAAGGAGGGGAAGAGACCCAGTACTTC	CASSQEGGEETQYF